One sample yielded the 13 T cell receptor beta chains listed below, sequenced in a study of shared clonotypes between healthy human individuals. Generated by immunoSEQ multiplex PCR, the TCRdb table keeps only in-frame clones and is missing some. The top ten hold 9.5% to 15% of the sample, which has about half a million clones, over 70% seen once. The sample consisted of PBMCs. The source of these receptors is a woman between 35 and 50 years old in good health. Some clones in this sample may be carry-over from other donors' samples.

The DNA of the CDR3 is TGTGCCAGCAGCGTAGGCAGGGGATTGAGCTACACCTTC. Amino acid sequence: CASSVGRGLSYTF. V is TRBV9 and J is TRBJ1-2, with a weak D call TRBD1 (6 bases). The germline V and J ends were trimmed by 0 bases and 9 bases, with 12 bases remaining between them. This CDR3 comprises 13 residues. The V gene's germline CDR1 is SGDLS and CDR2 YYNGEE.

This clone occurred a few times. V gene TRBV14 combines with J gene TRBJ1-1; D ambiguous. The V gene's germline CDR1 is SGHDN and CDR2 FVKESK. V shed 5 bases and J shed 8 bases, with 12 bases lying between them. The CDR3 extends over 12 amino acids. The CDR3 spells CASSYGLGEAFF. The CDR3 DNA reads as TGTGCCAGCAGCTACGGACTCGGGGAAGCTTTCTTT.

The V gene is TRBV7-6, the J gene TRBJ2-7, with 11 bases identical to TRBD1. Trimming removed 5 bases from V and 5 bases from J; junction bases left unmatched: 8. The germline V gene encodes CDR1 SGHVS and CDR2 FNYEAQ. The CDR3 spans 15 residues. This CDR3 reads CASSLRDRGTHEQYF. CDR3 coding DNA: TGTGCCAGCAGCCTCCGGGACAGGGGGACCCACGAGCAGTACTTC.

The chain joins TRBV9 to TRBJ2-2, with D hard to call. The CDR3 runs 13 residues. Per the germline V gene, CDR1 is SGDLS and CDR2 is YYNGEE. V gave up 3 bases and J gave up 8 bases, with 11 bases separating them. The CDR3 nucleotides read TGTGCCAGCAGCGGTCTGACTTCGGGGGAGCTGTTTTTT. Protein product: CASSGLTSGELFF.

This clone appeared a few times. J is TRBJ1-4 and V is TRBV7-6; D perhaps matches TRBD1 (6 bases). The CDR3 is 14 residues long. The germline V and J ends were trimmed by 5 bases and 7 bases, with 14 bases remaining between them. From germline, CDR1 is SGHVS and CDR2 FNYEAQ. DNA for the CDR3: TGTGCCAGCAGCGGTAGGGCAGGGGCTGAAAAACTGTTTTTT. Translation: CASSGRAGAEKLFF.

V usage is TRBV28 and J usage is TRBJ2-7; D is possibly TRBD1 or TRBD2 (5 bases each). The length of the CDR3 is 15 residues. Per the germline V gene, CDR1 is MDHEN and CDR2 is SYDVKM. V was shortened by 2 bases and J by 6 bases, with 17 bases between the two germline ends. CDR3 in amino acids: CASSLPGDQGGEQYF. As DNA, the CDR3 is TGTGCCAGCAGTTTACCCGGGGATCAGGGTGGCGAGCAGTACTTC. Filled out from reference TRBV28 and TRBJ2-7, the complete variable domain reads DVKVTQSSRYLVKRTGEKVFLECVQDMDHENMFWYRQDPGLGLRLIYFSYDVKMKEKGDIPEGYSVSREKKERFSLILESASTNQTSMYLCASSLPGDQGGEQYFGPGTRLTVT.

This clone was seen more than once but under ten times. The gene calls are TRBV27 and TRBJ1-1; tentatively, D is TRBD1 (5 bases). This CDR3 spans 16 amino acids. V shed 4 bases and J shed 0 bases, with 15 bases lying between them. Germline CDR1 is MNHEY and CDR2 is SMNVEV (reference sequence). Here the CDR3 reads CASSSLGGGMNTEAFF. DNA of the CDR3: TGTGCCAGCAGTTCCCTCGGGGGAGGTATGAACACTGAAGCTTTCTTT.

V and J are TRBV5-5 and TRBJ2-7; D gene ambiguous. This CDR3 region has 14 residues. Trimming took 2 bases from V and 2 from J, leaving 11 bases between them. CDR1 is SGHKS and CDR2 is YYEKEE in the germline V gene (reference sequence). As DNA, the CDR3 is TGTGCCAGCAGCTTAATAGTAGAAGCCTACGAGCAGTACTTC. Its protein product is CASSLIVEAYEQYF.

The J gene is TRBJ2-1, the V gene TRBV5-4, with D unresolved. There are 14 residues in the CDR3. The germline CDR1 and CDR2 sequences are SGHNT and YYREEE (reference sequence). The ends were cut back, 1 base at V and 9 bases at J, with 14 bases in the middle. The chain's CDR3 is CASSLKVETVEQFF. CDR3 DNA: TGTGCCAGCAGCTTGAAGGTAGAAACGGTTGAGCAGTTCTTC.

The chain couples TRBV5-1 to TRBJ1-1; TRBD1 aligns across 8 bases. CDR3 length: 15 amino acids. Trimming cost V 1 base and J 4 bases; bases outside gene matches: 6. The V gene's germline CDR1 is SGHRS and CDR2 YFSETQ. For the CDR3, the DNA is TGCGCCAGCAGCTTGTGGACAGGGTCGCGCACTGAAGCTTTCTTT. Translating gives CASSLWTGSRTEAFF.

The V call is TRBV6-5, the J call TRBJ1-2; D not certain. Germline V gene lookup returns CDR1 MNHEY and CDR2 SVGAGI. Trimming took off 0 bases at V and 1 base at J, with 6 bases between the two ends. The CDR3 loop spans 14 amino acids. The CDR3: CASSYSHHNYGYTF. CDR3 nucleotides: TGTGCCAGCAGTTACTCTCATCATAACTATGGCTACACCTTC.

In regard to this clone: Additional DNA sequences in this sample encode the identical CDR3. The chain has TRBV9 and TRBJ2-5, with D possibly matching TRBD1 (6 bases). The CDR3 covers 14 residues. V gave up 2 bases and J gave up 4 bases, with 12 bases separating them. Looked up from germline, CDR1 is SGDLS and CDR2 is YYNGEE. CDR3 residues: CASSVGQGRETQYF. CDR3 DNA: TGTGCCAGCAGCGTCGGCCAGGGGAGAGAGACCCAGTACTTC.

V usage is TRBV10-3 and J usage is TRBJ2-5; either TRBD1 or TRBD2 may fit D (7 bases each). Germline V lookup: CDR1 ENHRY, CDR2 SYGVKD. The CDR3 runs 15 residues. Between the trimmed V and J ends, which lost 0 bases and 4 bases, there was a span of 12 bases. DNA of the CDR3: TGTGCCATCAGTGAGTCGGCAGGGGGGGGAGAGACCCAGTACTTC. It codes for CAISESAGGGETQYF.